A single sample gave rise to the 10 T cell receptor beta chains below, sequenced in a study of T cell responses to AZD1222 COVID-19 vaccine. Profiling relied on immunoSEQ multiplex PCR, and the TCRdb table lists in-frame clones only, not all of them. There are 100,000 to 150,000 clones in the sample; around 90% occur only once, and roughly a quarter lies in the top ten. The sample in question was peripheral blood, obtained on day 0 of AZD1222 vaccination. The source of these receptors is an adult in good health.

The chain uses TRBV5-1 and TRBJ1-6, with D hard to call. Germline CDR1 reads SGHRS; CDR2 reads YFSETQ. V dropped 0 bases and J dropped 4 bases, with 8 bases sitting between them. The CDR3 spans 15 residues. In nucleotides, the CDR3 is TGCGCCAGCAGCTTGGCGGAAAATTATAATTCACCCCTCCACTTT. Translation gives CASSLAENYNSPLHF.

The chain recombines TRBV7-3 with TRBJ1-2; no clear D gene. The CDR3 extends over 14 amino acids. Trimming left V 0 bases short and J 2 bases short, with 7 bases between. Germline-derived CDR1 and CDR2 are SGHTA and FQGTGA. CDR3 sequence: CASSLTYGNYGYTF. In nucleotides, the CDR3 is TGTGCCAGCAGCTTAACGTACGGGAACTATGGCTACACCTTC.

The chain joins TRBV7-3 to TRBJ2-3; D is tentatively TRBD1 or TRBD2 (6 bases each). This CDR3 contains 14 residues. Germline V gives CDR1 SGHTA, CDR2 FQGTGA. The ends were cut back, 5 bases at V and 2 bases at J, with 11 bases in the middle. The CDR3 DNA is TGTGCCAGCAGCGCGGGACACAACACAGATACGCAGTATTTT. Its translation: CASSAGHNTDTQYF. Full variable domain (outside the CDR3, taken from reference TRBV7-3 and TRBJ2-3): GAGVSQTPSNKVTEKGKYVELRCDPISGHTALYWYRQSLGQGPEFLIYFQGTGAADDSGLPNDRFFAVRPEGSVSTLKIQRTERGDSAVYLCASSAGHNTDTQYFGPGTRLTVL.

This clone has just one count. This sequence joins TRBV2 and TRBJ1-1, with D maybe TRBD1 (5 bases). Per the germline V gene, CDR1 is SNHLY and CDR2 is FYNNEI. The V and J ends lost 1 base and 3 bases respectively, with 9 bases between them. CDR3 size: 14 residues. The DNA for the CDR3 is TGTGCCAGCAGTGAAGGAGGGACCGACACTGAAGCTTTCTTT. Amino acids: CASSEGGTDTEAFF.

This chain joins TRBV11-1 and TRBJ2-7; D not resolved. CDR3 length: 13 residues. V was shortened by 1 base and J by 0 bases, with 4 bases between the two germline ends. The germline gives CDR1 SGHAT, CDR2 FQDESV (reference sequence). CDR3 sequence reads: CASSLERSYEQYF. CDR3 bases: TGTGCCAGCAGCTTAGAGCGCTCCTACGAGCAGTACTTC.

The chain couples TRBV5-1 to TRBJ2-7, with TRBD2 as a possible D gene (5 bases). Germline values: CDR1 SGHRS, CDR2 YFSETQ. The CDR3 has 13 residues. With 0 bases removed from V and 2 bases from J, the gap between germline ends came to 6 bases. The CDR3 DNA reads TGCGCCAGCAGCTTGGACGGGACCTACGAGCAGTACTTC. This sequence encodes CASSLDGTYEQYF.

The chain links TRBV3-1 (or the pseudogene TRBV3-2) to TRBJ1-4; maybe TRBD1 (5 bases). The V end lost 1 base, the J end lost 4 bases, and 7 bases lay between the germline ends. Germline loops: CDR1 LGHDT, CDR2 YNNKEL (reference sequence). CDR3 length: 14 amino acids. CDR3 residues: CASSQGGINEKLFF. The CDR3 coding sequence is TGTGCCAGCAGCCAAGGGGGGATTAATGAAAAACTGTTTTTT.

The chain carries TRBV12-3 or TRBV12-4 and TRBJ2-7; a weak D match, TRBD2 (6 bases). V lost 3 bases and J 7 bases, leaving 13 bases between the germline ends. CDR3 length equals 13 residues. The CDR3 reads CASSFKEGGEQYF. Here the CDR3 DNA reads TGTGCCAGCAGTTTCAAGGAGGGTGGGGAGCAGTACTTC.

This sequence joins TRBV28 and TRBJ2-3; 8 bases align to TRBD1. V was clipped by 4 bases and J by 2 bases; unmatched bases: 8. There are 16 residues in the CDR3. Per the germline V gene, CDR1 is MDHEN and CDR2 is SYDVKM. This CDR3 reads CASSWDRSSYTDTQYF. The CDR3 region has the DNA TGTGCCAGCAGTTGGGACAGGAGCTCATACACAGATACGCAGTATTTT.

In regard to this clone: Sequence at one end of the junction differs from germline and may be a read error. This chain connects TRBV13 to TRBJ1-6; 7 bases agree with TRBD1. The CDR3 sequence is 16 residues long. In germline, CDR1 is PRHDT, CDR2 FYEKMQ (reference sequence). CDR3 coding DNA: TGTGCCAGCAGCCTAGGACAGGCGGGATATAATTCACCCCTCCACTTT. Translated, it gives CASSLGQAGYNSPLHF.